The 21 T cell receptor beta chains below all came from one sample that was sequenced in a study of shared clonotypes between healthy human individuals. The repertoire was sequenced with immunoSEQ multiplex PCR; TCRdb's copy has only in-frame clones and lacks some. The sample includes some 2,100,000 clones, 85% to 95% seen only once; the top ten take roughly 1.7%. CD8 cells classed as naive were CD45RO-negative and positively selected for CCR7, excluding terminally differentiated effector memory CD45RA+ cells. Input material: naive CD8+ T cells from PBMCs. The receptor source for this set is a man between 18 and 35 years old in good health. Some clones in this sample may be carry-over from other donors' samples.

This clone was seen a single time. The chain couples TRBV27 to TRBJ2-3; D is undetermined. The CDR3 has 13 amino acids. The germline gives CDR1 MNHEY, CDR2 SMNVEV (reference sequence). V lost 6 bases and J 6 bases, leaving 13 bases between the germline ends. CDR3 in amino acids: CASSSLTGDTQYF. The CDR3 nucleotides are TGTGCCAGCAGCTCCCTGACCGGTGATACGCAGTATTTT.

This rearrangement joins TRBV9 to TRBJ2-2; D might be TRBD2 (6 bases). Deletions cut 4 bases from V and 4 bases from J, with 23 bases between. The germline CDR1 and CDR2 sequences are SGDLS and YYNGEE. There are 18 residues in the CDR3. This CDR3 reads CASSPGGTIYHTTGELFF. The CDR3 DNA follows: TGTGCCAGCAGCCCCGGGGGAACTATCTACCACACCACCGGGGAGCTGTTTTTT.

The chain combines TRBV2 with TRBJ1-2; TRBD1 might be the D (6 bases). This CDR3 is 15 amino acids long. Germline-derived CDR1 and CDR2 are SNHLY and FYNNEI. The V and J ends lost 5 bases and 5 bases respectively, with 18 bases between them. The CDR3, as DNA: TGTGCCAGCAGTCAAGGGGGGGGTTTAGAGTATGGCTACACCTTC. It specifies CASSQGGGLEYGYTF. Together with reference TRBV2 and TRBJ1-2, the CDR3 gives the full variable domain: EPEVTQTPSHQVTQMGQEVILRCVPISNHLYFYWYRQILGQKVEFLVSFYNNEISEKSEIFDDQFSVERPDGSNFTLKIRSTKLEDSAMYFCASSQGGGLEYGYTFGSGTRLTVV.

The chain uses TRBV7-9 and TRBJ2-2; D might be TRBD1 or TRBD2, each matching 5 bases. Germline V gives CDR1 SEHNR, CDR2 FQNEAQ (reference sequence). With 1 base removed from V and 17 bases from J, the gap between germline ends came to 17 bases. The CDR3 extends over 13 amino acids. CDR3 nucleotides: TGTGCCAGCAGCTTAGAGGAACCGGGGACCCTATTTTTT. It is translated as CASSLEEPGTLFF.

Points on this clone: Other DNA variants within this sample encode the same CDR3. The V gene is TRBV29-1, the J gene TRBJ2-7; TRBD1 agrees at 10 bases. The J segment lost 3 bases and the V segment lost 6 bases, leaving 2 bases of the junction unmatched. Germline CDR1 and CDR2: SQVTM and ANQGSEA. This CDR3 is 12 amino acids long. CDR3 nucleotides: TGCAGCGTGGGGGACAGGGGCTACGAGCAGTACTTC. Encoded protein: CSVGDRGYEQYF.

A single count supports this clone. This chain joins TRBV6-4 and TRBJ1-3; no clear D. V was clipped by 4 bases and J by 0 bases, with 10 bases between them. This CDR3 is built from 15 residues. The germline V gene has CDR1 MRHNA and CDR2 SNTAGT. This CDR3 is CASSAEHLSGNTIYF. Here the CDR3 DNA reads TGTGCCAGCAGTGCCGAGCATCTCTCTGGAAACACCATATATTTT.

The chain recombines TRBV29-1 with TRBJ2-2, with 16 bases that match TRBD2. Per the germline V gene, CDR1 is SQVTM and CDR2 is ANQGSEA. The CDR3 consists of 15 residues. Germline trimming cut 5 bases from V and 6 bases from J; bases unmatched to any gene: 3. The CDR3 region is CSVQGLAGGPGELFF. The DNA for the CDR3 is TGCAGCGTTCAGGGACTAGCGGGAGGGCCCGGGGAGCTGTTTTTT.

V usage is TRBV7-9 and J usage is TRBJ2-2; no reliable D call. Germline V gene data show CDR1 as SEHNR and CDR2 as FQNEAQ (reference sequence). Trimming cost V 5 bases and J 9 bases, with 10 bases left between them. The CDR3 contains 12 residues. The CDR3 nucleotides read TGTGCCAGCAGCCCACCCCCCCGGGAGCTGTTTTTT. This sequence encodes CASSPPPRELFF.

This chain connects TRBV7-9 to TRBJ2-7; TRBD1 is a possible D gene (6 bases). CDR3 length: 12 residues. The germline CDR1 and CDR2 sequences are SEHNR and FQNEAQ (reference sequence). V was trimmed by 5 bases and J by 6 bases, leaving 11 bases between them. The CDR3 loop reads CASSTQGREQYF. The CDR3, as DNA: TGTGCCAGCAGCACACAGGGCCGCGAGCAGTACTTC. The variable domain in full, completed from reference TRBV7-9 and TRBJ2-7, reads DTGVSQNPRHKITKRGQNVTFRCDPISEHNRLYWYRQTLGQGPEFLTYFQNEAQLEKSRLLSDRFSAERPKGSFSTLEIQRTEQGDSAMYLCASSTQGREQYFGPGTRLTVT.

The genes are TRBV10-3 and TRBJ2-1; D not resolved. Germline assignment: CDR1 ENHRY and CDR2 SYGVKD. This CDR3 has 13 residues. The germline V and J ends were trimmed by 7 bases and 4 bases, with 11 bases remaining between them. CDR3 coding DNA: TGTGCCATCACGGAGAACGCTTACAATGAGCAGTTCTTC. It codes for CAITENAYNEQFF.

This sequence joins TRBV4-1 and TRBJ2-7; D may match TRBD1 or TRBD2 (7 bases each). With 3 bases removed from V and 4 bases from J, the gap between germline ends came to 16 bases. Germline CDR1 and CDR2: MGHRA and YSYEKL. The CDR3 is made up of 15 amino acids. CDR3 nucleotide sequence: TGCGCCAGCAGCCAGACAGGGAGGGCCAGATACGAGCAGTACTTC. It codes for CASSQTGRARYEQYF.

This clone was detected once. The rearrangement uses TRBV5-8 and TRBJ1-5; no clear D gene. V gave up 0 bases and J gave up 5 bases, with 6 bases separating them. The length of the CDR3 is 13 residues. CDR1 and CDR2 from the germline V gene are SGHTS and YDEGEE. The CDR3 loop is CASSLVGDQPQHF. The CDR3 nucleotides are TGTGCCAGCAGCTTGGTGGGAGATCAGCCCCAGCATTTT.

V and J are TRBV6-1 and TRBJ2-1, with TRBD2 matching over 8 bases. V shed 4 bases, J shed 5 bases, and the junction held 10 bases outside the gene matches. CDR1 is MNHNS and CDR2 is SASEGT in the germline V gene. CDR3 length equals 16 residues. As DNA, the CDR3 is TGTGCCAGCAGTGTGACCATAGCGGGATCCAACAATGAGCAGTTCTTC. This gives the protein CASSVTIAGSNNEQFF.

The chain joins TRBV7-9 to TRBJ2-1; 9 bases are shared with TRBD1. Germline-derived CDR1 and CDR2 are SEHNR and FQNEAQ (reference sequence). This CDR3 has 17 amino acids. With V trimmed by 0 bases and J by 3 bases, 6 bases remained unmatched. The CDR3 region is CASSLAGQGPNYNEQFF. DNA of the CDR3: TGTGCCAGCAGCTTAGCGGGACAGGGCCCAAACTACAATGAGCAGTTCTTC.

This clone was observed once. J is TRBJ2-2 and V is TRBV11-3; 7 positions match TRBD1. From germline, CDR1 is SGHNT and CDR2 YENEEA. Trimming at V came to 1 base and at J to 6 bases, leaving 2 bases not matched to a gene. CDR3 length: 14 residues. This chain's CDR3 is CASSLGGGSGELFF. For the CDR3, the DNA is TGTGCCAGCAGCTTAGGAGGGGGCTCCGGGGAGCTGTTTTTT.

The J gene is TRBJ2-5, the V gene TRBV28; 9 bases agree with TRBD1. This CDR3 spans 16 amino acids. V was clipped by 10 bases and J by 5 bases; unmatched bases: 17. Germline CDR1 is MDHEN and CDR2 is SYDVKM. The CDR3 sequence: CAILARDREPGETQYF. CDR3 DNA sequence: TGTGCCATCCTAGCCCGGGACAGGGAACCGGGGGAGACCCAGTACTTC.

This sequence joins TRBV28 and TRBJ2-7; the D gene is possibly TRBD2 (6 bases). CDR3 length: 16 residues. The V end was cut by 5 bases, the J end by 3 bases, with 20 bases between. The V gene's germline CDR1 is MDHEN and CDR2 SYDVKM. CDR3 in DNA: TGTGCCAGCAGTCTAAGACATTCTGGGGGGAGCTACGAGCAGTACTTC. This sequence encodes CASSLRHSGGSYEQYF.

Note on this clone: This sample includes further DNA sequences coding for the same CDR3. In DNA form, the CDR3 reads TGTGCCAGCAGTTTATCGGGGGGGTCCTACAATGAGCAGTTCTTC. Its translation: CASSLSGGSYNEQFF. This chain links TRBV27 with TRBJ2-1; 7 nucleotides align to TRBD2. V shed 0 bases, J shed 1 base, and the junction held 0 bases outside the gene matches. This CDR3 region has 15 residues. In germline, CDR1 is MNHEY, CDR2 SMNVEV (reference sequence).

The chain uses TRBV4-2 and TRBJ2-1; the D gene is possibly TRBD2 (7 bases). In germline, CDR1 is LGHNA, CDR2 YNFKEQ. The CDR3 has 16 residues. Trimming cost V 3 bases and J 12 bases, with 24 bases left between them. This CDR3 is CASSQVGAGAGGTQFF. CDR3 DNA sequence: TGTGCCAGCAGCCAGGTCGGGGCGGGGGCCGGAGGGACGCAGTTCTTC.

V and J are TRBV12-5 and TRBJ2-1; 9 nucleotides align to TRBD2. The length of the CDR3 is 15 residues. Germline trimming cut 6 bases from V and 8 bases from J; bases unmatched to any gene: 11. Germline V gene lookup returns CDR1 LGHNT and CDR2 FRNRAP. CDR3 protein: CASGVAGVGSHEQFF. The DNA for the CDR3 is TGTGCTAGTGGAGTAGCGGGAGTAGGATCCCATGAGCAGTTCTTC.

The V and J genes are TRBV5-4 and TRBJ2-3; TRBD1 matches 7 bases. After removal of 6 bases from V and 4 bases from J, the junction contained 5 bases not matched to a gene. The CDR3 extends over 13 amino acids. In germline, CDR1 is SGHNT, CDR2 YYREEE (reference sequence). The CDR3 loop reads CASKGGYPDTQYF. The CDR3 DNA follows: TGTGCCAGCAAAGGGGGCTACCCAGATACGCAGTATTTT.